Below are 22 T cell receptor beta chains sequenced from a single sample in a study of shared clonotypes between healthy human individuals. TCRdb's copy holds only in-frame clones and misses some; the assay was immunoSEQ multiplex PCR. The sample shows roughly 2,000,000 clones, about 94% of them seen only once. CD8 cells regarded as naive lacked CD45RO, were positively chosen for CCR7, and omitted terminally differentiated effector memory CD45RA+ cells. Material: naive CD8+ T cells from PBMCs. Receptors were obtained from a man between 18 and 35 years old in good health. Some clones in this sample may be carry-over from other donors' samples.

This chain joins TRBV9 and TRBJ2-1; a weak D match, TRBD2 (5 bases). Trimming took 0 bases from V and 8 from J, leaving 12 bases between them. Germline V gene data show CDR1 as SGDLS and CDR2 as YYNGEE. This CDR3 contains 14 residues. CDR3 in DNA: TGTGCCAGCAGCGTAGTAACTAGTGGGGATGAGCAGTTCTTC. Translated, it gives CASSVVTSGDEQFF.

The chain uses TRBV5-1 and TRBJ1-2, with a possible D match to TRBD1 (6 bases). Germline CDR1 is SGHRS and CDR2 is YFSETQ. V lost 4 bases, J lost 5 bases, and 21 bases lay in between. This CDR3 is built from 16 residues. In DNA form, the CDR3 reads TGCGCCAGCAGCCCACTCCGGGGGGGGCGCGAATATGGCTACACCTTC. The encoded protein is CASSPLRGGREYGYTF.

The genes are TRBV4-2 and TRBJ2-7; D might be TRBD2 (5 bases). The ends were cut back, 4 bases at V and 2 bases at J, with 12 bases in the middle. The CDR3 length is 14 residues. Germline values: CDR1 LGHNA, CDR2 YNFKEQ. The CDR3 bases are TGTGCCAGCAGCCCAGTCGGGGTCACCTACGAGCAGTACTTC. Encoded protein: CASSPVGVTYEQYF.

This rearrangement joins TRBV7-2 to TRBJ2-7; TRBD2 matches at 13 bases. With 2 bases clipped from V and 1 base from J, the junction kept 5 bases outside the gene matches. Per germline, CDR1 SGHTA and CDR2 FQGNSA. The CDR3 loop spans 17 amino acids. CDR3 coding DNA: TGTGCCAGCAGCTTATATCGGACTAGCGGGAGATCCTACGAGCAGTACTTC. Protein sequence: CASSLYRTSGRSYEQYF.

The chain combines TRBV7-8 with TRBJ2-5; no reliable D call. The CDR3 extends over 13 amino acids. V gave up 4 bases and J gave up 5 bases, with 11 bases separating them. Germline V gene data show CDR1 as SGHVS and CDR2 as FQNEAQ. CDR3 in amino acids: CASSSVGRETQYF. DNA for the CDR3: TGTGCCAGCAGCTCGGTGGGTCGCGAGACCCAGTACTTC. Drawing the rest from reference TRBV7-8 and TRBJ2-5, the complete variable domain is GAGVSQSPRYKVAKRGQDVALRCDPISGHVSLFWYQQALGQGPEFLTYFQNEAQLDKSGLPSDRFFAERPEGSVSTLKIQRTQQEDSAVYLCASSSVGRETQYFGPGTRLLVL.

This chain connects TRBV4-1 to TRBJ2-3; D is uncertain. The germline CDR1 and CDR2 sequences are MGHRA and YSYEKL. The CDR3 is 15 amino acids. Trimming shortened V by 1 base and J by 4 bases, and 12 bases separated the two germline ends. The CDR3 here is CASSQGPGNPDTQYF. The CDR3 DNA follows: TGCGCCAGCAGCCAAGGACCGGGTAATCCAGATACGCAGTATTTT.

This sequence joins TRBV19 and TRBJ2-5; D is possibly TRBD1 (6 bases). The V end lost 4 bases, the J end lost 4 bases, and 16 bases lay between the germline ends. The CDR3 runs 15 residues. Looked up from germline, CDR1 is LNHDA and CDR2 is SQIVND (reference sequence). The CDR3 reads CASSTGTLQGETQYF. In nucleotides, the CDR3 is TGTGCCAGTAGTACGGGGACACTTCAGGGAGAGACCCAGTACTTC.

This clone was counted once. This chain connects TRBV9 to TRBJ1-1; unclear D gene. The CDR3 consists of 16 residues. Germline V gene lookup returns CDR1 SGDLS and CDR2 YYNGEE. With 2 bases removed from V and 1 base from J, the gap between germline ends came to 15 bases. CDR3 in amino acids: CASSVSYGPPNTEAFF. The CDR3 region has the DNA TGTGCCAGCAGCGTTTCCTACGGACCGCCGAACACTGAAGCTTTCTTT.

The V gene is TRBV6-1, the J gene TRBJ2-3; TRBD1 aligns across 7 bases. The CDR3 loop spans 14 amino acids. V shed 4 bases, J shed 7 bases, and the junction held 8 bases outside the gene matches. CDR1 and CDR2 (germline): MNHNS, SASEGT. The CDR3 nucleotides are TGTGCCAGCAGTGCCCCGGGACAGCGTTATACGCAGTATTTT. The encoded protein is CASSAPGQRYTQYF.

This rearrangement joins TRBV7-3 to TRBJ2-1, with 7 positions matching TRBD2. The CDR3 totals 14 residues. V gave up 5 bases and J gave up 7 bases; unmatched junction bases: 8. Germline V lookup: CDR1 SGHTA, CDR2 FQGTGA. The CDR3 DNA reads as TGTGCCAGCAGCCTCGGGAGCGGGATAAATGAGCAGTTCTTC. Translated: CASSLGSGINEQFF.

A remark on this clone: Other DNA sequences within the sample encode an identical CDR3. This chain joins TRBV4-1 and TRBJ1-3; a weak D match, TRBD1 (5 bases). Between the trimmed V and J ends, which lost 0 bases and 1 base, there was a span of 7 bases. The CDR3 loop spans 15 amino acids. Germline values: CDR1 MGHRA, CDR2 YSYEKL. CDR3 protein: CASSQDRGSGNTIYF. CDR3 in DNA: TGCGCCAGCAGCCAAGATAGGGGTTCTGGAAACACCATATATTTT.

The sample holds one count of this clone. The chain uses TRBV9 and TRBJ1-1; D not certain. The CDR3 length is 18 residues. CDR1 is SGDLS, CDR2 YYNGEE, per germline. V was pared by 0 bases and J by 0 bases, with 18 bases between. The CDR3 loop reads CASSVESLLWTMNTEAFF. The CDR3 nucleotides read TGTGCCAGCAGCGTAGAGTCCCTGCTCTGGACCATGAACACTGAAGCTTTCTTT.

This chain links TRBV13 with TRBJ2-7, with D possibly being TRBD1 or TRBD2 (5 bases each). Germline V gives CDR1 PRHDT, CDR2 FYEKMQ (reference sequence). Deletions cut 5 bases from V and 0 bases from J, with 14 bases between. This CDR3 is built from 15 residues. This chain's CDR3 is CASSPGDPSSYEQYF. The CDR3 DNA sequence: TGTGCCAGCAGCCCTGGGGACCCGAGCTCCTACGAGCAGTACTTC.

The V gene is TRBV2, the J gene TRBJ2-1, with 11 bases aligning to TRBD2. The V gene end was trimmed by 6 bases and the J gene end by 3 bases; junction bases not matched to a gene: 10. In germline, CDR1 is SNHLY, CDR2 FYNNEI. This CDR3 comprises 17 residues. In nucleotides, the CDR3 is TGTGCCAGCAGCTGGCTTTCCGGGACTAGCGGCTACAATGAGCAGTTCTTC. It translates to CASSWLSGTSGYNEQFF.

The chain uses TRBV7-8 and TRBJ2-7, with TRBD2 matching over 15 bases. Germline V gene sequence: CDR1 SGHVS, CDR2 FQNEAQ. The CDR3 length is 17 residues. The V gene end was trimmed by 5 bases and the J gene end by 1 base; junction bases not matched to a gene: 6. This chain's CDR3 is CASSPGTSGRSSYEQYF. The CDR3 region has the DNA TGTGCCAGCAGCCCCGGGACTAGCGGGAGGAGTTCCTACGAGCAGTACTTC.

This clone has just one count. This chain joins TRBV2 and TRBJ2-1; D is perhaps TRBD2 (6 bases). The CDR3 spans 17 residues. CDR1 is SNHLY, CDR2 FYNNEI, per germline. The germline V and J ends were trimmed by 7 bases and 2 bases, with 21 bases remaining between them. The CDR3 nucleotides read TGTGCCAGCACCCGGGACTCTCGTCCGCGGCCCTACAATGAGCAGTTCTTC. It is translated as CASTRDSRPRPYNEQFF.

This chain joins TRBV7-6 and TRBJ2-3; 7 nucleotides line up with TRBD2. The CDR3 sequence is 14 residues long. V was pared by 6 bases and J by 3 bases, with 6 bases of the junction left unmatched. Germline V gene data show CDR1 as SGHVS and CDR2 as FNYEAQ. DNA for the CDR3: TGTGCCAGCAGAGGGAGGGCCGTAACAGATACGCAGTATTTT. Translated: CASRGRAVTDTQYF.

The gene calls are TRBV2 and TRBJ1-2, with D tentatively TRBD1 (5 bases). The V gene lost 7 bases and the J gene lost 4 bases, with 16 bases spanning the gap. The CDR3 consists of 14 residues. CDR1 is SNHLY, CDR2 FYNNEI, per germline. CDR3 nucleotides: TGTGCCAGCATCGACAGAGAAGCCCCCTATGGCTACACCTTC. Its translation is CASIDREAPYGYTF.

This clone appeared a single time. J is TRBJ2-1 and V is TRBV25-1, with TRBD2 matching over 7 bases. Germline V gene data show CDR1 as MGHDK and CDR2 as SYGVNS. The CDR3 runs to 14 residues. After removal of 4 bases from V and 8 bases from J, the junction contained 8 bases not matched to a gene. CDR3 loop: CASSVTGGDHEQFF. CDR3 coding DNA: TGTGCCAGCAGTGTCACGGGAGGAGACCATGAGCAGTTCTTC.

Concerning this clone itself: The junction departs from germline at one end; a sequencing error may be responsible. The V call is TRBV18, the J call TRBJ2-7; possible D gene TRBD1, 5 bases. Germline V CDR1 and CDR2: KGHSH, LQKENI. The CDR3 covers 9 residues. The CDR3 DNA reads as TGTGCCAGCTCAACCAGGGTATTATTC. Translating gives CASSTRVLF.

CDR3 loop: CASSPSPLGRLVPQFF. Here the CDR3 DNA reads TGTGCCAGCAGTCCCTCCCCACTAGGCAGGCTCGTTCCGCAGTTCTTC. The rearrangement joins TRBV27 to TRBJ2-1; TRBD2 might be the D (5 bases). Germline loops: CDR1 MNHEY, CDR2 SMNVEV (reference sequence). V was trimmed by 5 bases and J by 12 bases, leaving 26 bases between them. The CDR3 runs to 16 residues.

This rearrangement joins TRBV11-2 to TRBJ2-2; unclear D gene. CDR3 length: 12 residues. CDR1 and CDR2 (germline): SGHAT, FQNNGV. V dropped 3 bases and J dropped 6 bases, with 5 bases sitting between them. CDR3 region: CASSFRPGELFF. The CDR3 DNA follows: TGTGCCAGCAGCTTTAGGCCCGGGGAGCTGTTTTTT. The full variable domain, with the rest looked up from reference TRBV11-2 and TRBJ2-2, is EAGVAQSPRYKIIEKRQSVAFWCNPISGHATLYWYQQILGQGPKLLIQFQNNGVVDDSQLPKDRFSAERLKGVDSTLKIQPAKLEDSAVYLCASSFRPGELFFGEGSRLTVL.